This T cell receptor beta chain was captured in a study of PD-L1 blockade in urothelial cancer. The CDR3 has 16 residues. CDR1 and CDR2 from the germline V gene are MNHEY and SVGAGI. The junction had 11 bases not matched to a gene; V was cut back by 0 bases and J by 6 bases. Only in-frame clones appear in the TCRdb table, and some are missing; sequencing was by immunoSEQ multiplex PCR. The data show about 29,000 clones, 87% seen once. The sample was PBMCs, taken around atezolizumab (anti-PD-L1) treatment. The gene calls are TRBV6-5 and TRBJ2-7; 7 bases match TRBD2. The TCR sequence derives from a man aged 45-65 years with urothelial cancer. The DNA for the CDR3 is TGTGCCAGCAGTTACTCTAGGCGGGAGTCCCATGTCGAGCAGTACTTC. This gives the protein CASSYSRRESHVEQYF.